These 23 T cell receptor beta chains were sequenced from one sample in a study of T cells after yellow fever vaccination. TCRdb fed the 5' RACE reads into MiXCR, producing one record per CDR3 protein. The table has about 240,000 distinct CDR3 sequences, about 3.5% seen once. The starting material was PBMCs, obtained 15 days after the yellow fever booster vaccination. Receptors were obtained from a man in his late teens or twenties who received the YFV17D yellow fever vaccine.

In regard to this clonotype: With a much larger clone just one base away, this may be a read error. The chain recombines TRBV9 with TRBJ2-3; 10 bases are shared with TRBD2. Germline CDR1 SGDLS, CDR2 YYNGEE. V dropped 3 bases and J dropped 5; count of bases not matched to a gene: 9. There are 16 residues in the CDR3. The CDR3 DNA sequence: TGTGCCAGCAGCGAGGGGCTAGCGGGGGCCAGAGATACGCAGTATTTT. Translating gives CASSEGLAGARDTQYF. Full variable domain (rest looked up from reference TRBV9 and TRBJ2-3): DSGVTQTPKHLITATGQRVTLRCSPRSGDLSVYWYQQSLDQGLQFLIQYYNGEERAKGNILERFSAQQFPDLHSELNLSSLELGDSALYFCASSEGLAGARDTQYFGPGTRLTVL.

This clonotype was found many times. The chain couples TRBV7-2 to TRBJ2-1, with 12 bases identical to TRBD2. The CDR3 sequence is 17 residues long. The trim removed 6 bases at V and 7 bases at J, leaving 13 bases unmatched. Germline assignment: CDR1 SGHTA and CDR2 FQGNSA. The CDR3 DNA reads TGTGCCAGCAGTCCCGAGGGCACTAGCGGGGGGTTTAATGAGCAGTTCTTC. It encodes CASSPEGTSGGFNEQFF.

The chain has TRBV5-1 and TRBJ1-2; D ambiguous. CDR1 is SGHRS, CDR2 YFSETQ, per germline. Trimming left V 0 bases short and J 5 bases short, with 11 bases between. CDR3 length: 14 amino acids. In DNA form, the CDR3 reads TGCGCCAGCAGCTTGGAAGCAACGGGTTATGGCTACACCTTC. Translation gives CASSLEATGYGYTF.

Ten or more counts support this clonotype. The genes are TRBV3-1 and TRBJ2-1, with D hard to call. The CDR3 has 15 amino acids. V was trimmed by 1 base and J by 0 bases, leaving 7 bases between them. Per the germline V gene, CDR1 is LGHDT and CDR2 is YNNKEL (reference sequence). This chain's CDR3 is CASSQGAFSYNEQFF. Here the CDR3 DNA reads TGTGCCAGCAGCCAAGGGGCCTTCTCCTACAATGAGCAGTTCTTC.

This clonotype was seen ten or more times. V usage is TRBV5-1 and J usage is TRBJ1-2, with D perhaps matching TRBD1 (5 bases). The germline CDR1 and CDR2 sequences are SGHRS and YFSETQ. The CDR3 spans 14 residues. Trimming removed 3 bases at V and 5 bases at J, with 14 bases between. CDR3 residues: CASSSTDTIYGYTF. DNA for the CDR3: TGCGCCAGCAGCTCGACAGATACAATTTATGGCTACACCTTC.

This clonotype was seen repeatedly, ten times or more. V is TRBV4-3 and J is TRBJ2-2; D not certain. The CDR3 has 15 amino acids. Between the trimmed V and J ends, which lost 0 bases and 6 bases, there was a span of 11 bases. CDR1 LGHNA and CDR2 YSLEER come from the germline V gene. DNA for the CDR3: TGCGCCAGCAGCCAAGATCTGGAGTTTTCCGGGGAGCTGTTTTTT. This sequence encodes CASSQDLEFSGELFF.

The CDR3 is CASSQDLLGPTPGETQYF. The CDR3 nucleotides are TGTGCCAGCAGCCAAGATCTATTAGGGCCCACCCCAGGAGAGACCCAGTACTTC. This chain uses TRBV3-1 with TRBJ2-5; D unresolved. The CDR3 consists of 18 residues. Deletions cut 0 bases from V and 4 bases from J, with 21 bases between. CDR1 and CDR2 (germline): LGHDT, YNNKEL (reference sequence).

The table lists this clonotype with a few counts. V and J are TRBV5-1 and TRBJ2-3, with D uncertain. The CDR3 is 13 residues long. The germline V gene has CDR1 SGHRS and CDR2 YFSETQ. V shed 6 bases and J shed 3 bases, with 11 bases lying between them. The CDR3 protein is CASTRPLTDTQYF. In DNA, the CDR3 is TGCGCCAGCACCCGTCCCCTTACAGATACGCAGTATTTT.

This clonotype was seen many times. The CDR3 nucleotides read TGTGCCAGCAGTTTAATAAATATCCGGAGGACAGGGGAGGGAAACATTCAGTACTTC. This encodes CASSLINIRRTGEGNIQYF. The chain links TRBV12-3 or TRBV12-4 to TRBJ2-4; TRBD1 matches at 9 bases. The CDR3 is 19 residues long. J was trimmed by 6 bases and V by 2 bases; bases with no gene match: 17.

This clonotype occurred many times. V gene TRBV20-1 combines with J gene TRBJ2-1; D is perhaps TRBD1 or TRBD2 (5 bases each). The CDR3 runs to 14 residues. Germline V CDR1 and CDR2: DFQATT, SNEGSKA (reference sequence). V shed 7 bases and J shed 0 bases, with 13 bases lying between them. In DNA, the CDR3 is TGCAGTGGAGGGGTTCTGAGCTCCTACAATGAGCAGTTCTTC. It yields the protein CSGGVLSSYNEQFF.

Many counts were recorded for this clonotype. CDR3 nucleotides: TGTGCCAGCAGAAAGGGAGATACGCAGTATTTT. Protein product: CASRKGDTQYF. The chain links TRBV6-5 to TRBJ2-3; D is unresolved. CDR1 and CDR2 from the germline V gene are MNHEY and SVGAGI. CDR3 size: 11 residues. V lost 6 bases to trimming and J lost 5 bases, with 6 bases between them.

This clonotype was counted ten times or more. The chain has TRBV20-1 and TRBJ1-1; D perhaps matches TRBD1 (6 bases). V was shortened by 4 bases and J by 3 bases, with 9 bases between the two germline ends. CDR1 DFQATT and CDR2 SNEGSKA come from the germline V gene (reference sequence). The CDR3 spans 12 residues. CDR3 DNA: TGCAGTGCTAAAGGGGGGGACACTGAAGCTTTCTTT. Translating gives CSAKGGDTEAFF.

This clonotype was counted ten times or more. This chain uses TRBV6-2 or TRBV6-3 with TRBJ1-2, with D possibly TRBD1 on 6 matching bases. CDR1 is MNHEY, CDR2 SVGEGT, per germline. CDR3 size: 15 residues. The germline V and J ends were trimmed by 6 bases and 7 bases, with 21 bases remaining between them. CDR3 coding DNA: TGTGCCAGCAGCTACGCTAACAGGGTTCGAGGTGGCTACACCTTC. Protein: CASSYANRVRGGYTF.

In its sample, this clonotype was seen many times. The chain uses TRBV6-5 and TRBJ2-7, with D possibly being TRBD2 (6 bases). Germline V CDR1 and CDR2: MNHEY, SVGAGI. V was trimmed by 5 bases and J by 3 bases, leaving 14 bases between them. This CDR3 contains 14 residues. As DNA, the CDR3 is TGTGCCAGCAGTCCCGGGACTCGGATCTACGAGCAGTACTTC. Residues: CASSPGTRIYEQYF.

This clonotype was counted many times. The chain has TRBV7-8 and TRBJ2-2, with 8 nucleotides matching TRBD2. Germline CDR1 SGHVS, CDR2 FQNEAQ. The trim removed 5 bases at V and 4 bases at J, leaving 9 bases unmatched. The CDR3 spans 16 residues. The CDR3 spells CASSRLAGPSTGELFF. CDR3 sequence (DNA): TGTGCCAGCAGCAGATTAGCGGGGCCGTCCACCGGGGAGCTGTTTTTT. The full variable domain, rest sourced from reference TRBV7-8 and TRBJ2-2, is GAGVSQSPRYKVAKRGQDVALRCDPISGHVSLFWYQQALGQGPEFLTYFQNEAQLDKSGLPSDRFFAERPEGSVSTLKIQRTQQEDSAVYLCASSRLAGPSTGELFFGEGSRLTVL.

The J gene is TRBJ1-1, the V gene TRBV5-1; D gene unclear. Germline V gene data show CDR1 as SGHRS and CDR2 as YFSETQ. CDR3 length: 15 amino acids. The V end was cut by 3 bases, the J end by 6 bases, with 18 bases between. The CDR3 sequence: CASSSTLFRGSEAFF. Written as DNA, the CDR3 is TGCGCCAGCAGCTCTACCTTGTTTCGGGGATCTGAAGCTTTCTTT.

This clonotype was counted many times. This chain joins TRBV6-6 and TRBJ2-5; 9 nucleotides line up with TRBD1. Germline V CDR1 and CDR2: MNHNY, SVGAGI (reference sequence). The CDR3 totals 15 residues. Losses at the gene ends were 7 bases for V and 5 bases for J; bases not matched to a gene: 11. The CDR3 loop is CASNGQGNSFETQYF. The CDR3 DNA reads TGTGCCAGCAACGGACAGGGGAATTCATTTGAGACCCAGTACTTC.

This clonotype was seen at least ten times. This rearrangement joins TRBV7-2 to TRBJ2-7; TRBD1 aligns across 7 bases. The CDR3 is 14 amino acids. With V trimmed by 5 bases and J by 1 base, 5 bases remained unmatched. Per the germline V gene, CDR1 is SGHTA and CDR2 is FQGNSA. CDR3 sequence: CASSERDRSYEQYF. The CDR3 DNA follows: TGTGCCAGCAGCGAAAGGGACAGATCCTACGAGCAGTACTTC.

This clonotype was found many times. The chain is built from TRBV20-1 and TRBJ2-3; no definite D call. The germline V and J ends were trimmed by 3 bases and 1 base, with 11 bases remaining between them. The CDR3 is 14 amino acids. CDR1 and CDR2 from the germline V gene are DFQATT and SNEGSKA (reference sequence). In DNA, the CDR3 is TGCAGTGCTAGTTTTGTGGAAGGCACAGATACGCAGTATTTT. It translates to CSASFVEGTDTQYF.

In its sample, this clonotype was seen many times. The J gene is TRBJ2-2, the V gene TRBV4-3; 7 nucleotides match TRBD2. CDR1 and CDR2 from the germline V gene are LGHNA and YSLEER. The CDR3 sequence is 16 residues long. The ends lost 1 base at V and 4 bases at J; junction bases unmatched: 6. The CDR3 protein is CASSQVLAGVTGELFF. In nucleotides, the CDR3 is TGCGCCAGCAGCCAAGTACTCGCGGGGGTCACCGGGGAGCTGTTTTTT.

The rearrangement links TRBV7-2 to TRBJ1-2, with 10 bases matching TRBD1. In germline, CDR1 is SGHTA, CDR2 FQGNSA. The CDR3 covers 17 residues. The V segment lost 3 bases and the J segment 0 bases; nucleotides outside the gene matches: 7. CDR3 protein: CASSFSGTGEANYGYTF. Here the CDR3 DNA reads TGTGCCAGCAGCTTCTCCGGGACAGGGGAAGCTAACTATGGCTACACCTTC.

This clonotype was observed a few times. The chain recombines TRBV6-5 with TRBJ1-5; D may be TRBD1 (5 bases). The V and J ends lost 8 bases and 3 bases respectively, with 26 bases between them. This CDR3 comprises 18 residues. The germline V gene has CDR1 MNHEY and CDR2 SVGAGI. The CDR3: CASPCGPGWDYNNQPQHF. CDR3 DNA sequence: TGTGCCAGCCCCTGCGGGCCAGGGTGGGATTATAACAATCAGCCCCAGCATTTT.

V is TRBV7-9 and J is TRBJ1-5; maybe TRBD1 (5 bases). CDR1 and CDR2 (germline): SEHNR, FQNEAQ (reference sequence). The germline V and J ends were trimmed by 0 bases and 11 bases, with 8 bases remaining between them. This CDR3 contains 12 residues. CDR3: CASSLARGTQHF. The CDR3 DNA follows: TGTGCCAGCAGCTTAGCGAGGGGCACCCAGCATTTT.